The 4 T cell receptor beta chains below come from one sample, sequenced in a study of preoperative IRX-2 immunotherapy in early breast cancer. Noted treatment: preoperative locoregional IRX-2 cytokine immunotherapy. Clones were read by immunoSEQ multiplex PCR, and TCRdb kept only the in-frame ones, dropping some. Here the sample spans around 11,000 clones, 80% being singletons. Sequences were derived from lymph node tissue, sampled before IRX-2 immunotherapy. The receptors come from a human donor with breast cancer.

The rearrangement links TRBV11-3 to TRBJ1-3; D remains unclear. CDR3 size: 14 residues. Trimming removed 1 base from V and 0 bases from J, with 4 bases in between. Germline V gene data show CDR1 as SGHNT and CDR2 as YENEEA. For the CDR3, the DNA is TGTGCCAGCAGCTTAGGAGGCTCTGGAAACACCATATATTTT. Amino acids: CASSLGGSGNTIYF. Full variable domain (missing parts from reference TRBV11-3 and TRBJ1-3): EAGVVQSPRYKIIEKKQPVAFWCNPISGHNTLYWYLQNLGQGPELLIRYENEEAVDDSQLPKDRFSAERLKGVDSTLKIQPAELGDSAVYLCASSLGGSGNTIYFGEGSWLTVV.

This chain connects TRBV6-8 to TRBJ2-3; D possibly corresponds to TRBD2 (6 bases). V dropped 10 bases and J dropped 2 bases, with 16 bases sitting between them. Germline V gene data show CDR1 as MNHGY and CDR2 as SAAAGT. The CDR3 extends over 14 amino acids. In nucleotides, the CDR3 is TGTGCCATCGTCAGAGGAGGGCACACAGATACGCAGTATTTT. Translating gives CAIVRGGHTDTQYF.

The V and J genes are TRBV19 and TRBJ2-1; 8 nucleotides agree with TRBD2. This CDR3 is built from 15 residues. V was pared by 5 bases and J by 7 bases, with 10 bases of the junction left unmatched. The germline CDR1 and CDR2 sequences are LNHDA and SQIVND (reference sequence). This CDR3 reads CASSYDGREYNEQFF. The CDR3 DNA follows: TGTGCCAGTAGTTATGACGGGAGGGAGTATAATGAGCAGTTCTTC.

The CDR3 protein is CATWTGYNEQFF. The CDR3 nucleotides read TGTGCCACCTGGACAGGGTACAATGAGCAGTTCTTC. The J gene is TRBJ2-1, the V gene TRBV19; 8 nucleotides align to TRBD1. V lost 10 bases to trimming and J lost 4 bases; unmatched junction nucleotides: 3. The CDR3 length is 12 residues. CDR1 is LNHDA and CDR2 is SQIVND in the germline V gene (reference sequence).